These T cell receptor beta chains were read from a single sample in a study of Graves' ophthalmopathy and Graves' hyperthyroidism. Via MiXCR, TCRdb re-called the multiplex PCR reads, giving one row per CDR3 protein. The sample lists 500,000 to 800,000 distinct CDR3 sequences; under 50% were seen once. The sample taken for sequencing was peripheral blood. These receptors all stem from an adult man with Graves' ophthalmopathy. Each CDR3 is given with its conserved first and last residue. The order of the fields is V gene, D gene, clone size, J gene, CDR3 protein, CDR3 DNA. A D gene is named only where the DNA matches it firmly. Rows may omit the clone size; those that give it use once, few, many or a size class.

V: TRBV9
D: NA
size: NA
J: TRBJ2-2
CDR3: CASREDGELFF
DNA: TGTGCCAGCAGGGAGGACGGGGAGCTGTTTTTT

V: TRBV29-1
D: TRBD2
size: NA
J: TRBJ2-5
CDR3: CSVPRGGVGETQYF
DNA: TGCAGCGTTCCCCGGGGGGGGGTCGGTGAGACCCAGTACTTC

V: TRBV24-1
D: NA
size: few
J: TRBJ1-4
CDR3: CASSRGHLNEKLFF
DNA: TGTGCCAGCAGTCGAGGACACCTTAATGAAAAACTGTTTTTT

V: TRBV5-5
D: NA
size: many
J: TRBJ1-6
CDR3: CASSAIQGGNSPLHF
DNA: TGTGCCAGCAGCGCGATTCAGGGAGGTAATTCACCCCTCCACTTT

V: TRBV7-2
D: NA
size: NA
J: TRBJ2-7
CDR3: CASSPPGTKGYEQYF
DNA: TGTGCCAGCTCACCCCCCGGGACAAAGGGCTACGAGCAGTACTTC

V: TRBV19
D: NA
size: many
J: TRBJ1-5
CDR3: CASSRGASNQPQHF
DNA: TGTGCCAGTAGTCGCGGGGCTAGCAATCAGCCCCAGCATTTT

V: TRBV7-3
D: NA
size: NA
J: TRBJ2-7
CDR3: CASSRANEPYEQYF
DNA: TGCGCCAGCAGCCGCGCAAATGAACCTTACGAGCAGTACTTC

V: TRBV7-6
D: TRBD2
size: many
J: TRBJ2-5
CDR3: CASSPTSVQETQYF
DNA: TGTGCCAGCAGCCCGACTAGCGTCCAAGAGACCCAGTACTTC

V: TRBV25-1
D: NA
size: few
J: TRBJ1-1
CDR3: CASSGASQNTEAFF
DNA: TGTGCCAGCAGTGGGGCCAGCCAGAACACTGAAGCTTTCTTT

V: TRBV16
D: NA
size: many
J: TRBJ2-7
CDR3: CASGRLTTGAYEQYF
DNA: TGTGCCAGCGGCCGACTCACAACAGGCGCCTACGAGCAGTACTTC

V: TRBV29-1
D: TRBD1
size: many
J: TRBJ1-2
CDR3: CSVKQGLDGYTF
DNA: TGCAGCGTCAAACAGGGGTTAGATGGCTACACCTTC

V: TRBV19
D: NA
size: many
J: TRBJ1-1
CDR3: CASSLQGISEAFF
DNA: TGTGCCAGTAGTCTGCAGGGGATCTCTGAAGCTTTCTTT

V: TRBV10-3
D: TRBD2
size: many
J: TRBJ2-7
CDR3: CATRREAYEQYF
DNA: TGTGCCACCCGACGGGAGGCCTACGAGCAGTACTTC

V: TRBV27
D: TRBD2
size: NA
J: TRBJ2-5
CDR3: CASSNGLAGGPVEETQYF
DNA: TGTGCCAGCAGTAACGGACTAGCGGGAGGGCCAGTGGAGGAGACCCAGTACTTC

V: TRBV24-1
D: NA
size: many
J: TRBJ2-2
CDR3: CATSDLQGVGELFF
DNA: TGTGCCACCAGTGATTTGCAGGGCGTCGGGGAGCTGTTTTTT

V: TRBV29-1
D: NA
size: NA
J: TRBJ2-7
CDR3: CSLEGGRSYEQYF
DNA: TGCAGCTTGGAGGGCGGCCGCTCCTACGAGCAGTACTTC

V: TRBV19
D: NA
size: many
J: TRBJ1-2
CDR3: CASSDGRFGYTF
DNA: TGTGCCAGTAGTGACGGACGGTTTGGCTACACCTTC

V: TRBV15
D: NA
size: NA
J: TRBJ2-7
CDR3: CATSRERAGSDEQYF
DNA: TGTGCCACCAGCAGAGAGCGGGCAGGGAGCGACGAGCAGTACTTC

V: TRBV28
D: TRBD1
size: few
J: TRBJ1-6
CDR3: CASSNTLTGRRSPLHF
DNA: TGTGCCAGCAGTAATACATTGACAGGGAGGCGTTCACCCCTCCACTTT

V: TRBV10-2
D: NA
size: many
J: TRBJ1-4
CDR3: CASSERLEKLFF
DNA: TGTGCCAGCAGTGAAAGACTTGAAAAACTGTTTTTT

V: TRBV6-9
D: TRBD2
size: NA
J: TRBJ2-2
CDR3: CAPGLAGGRTGELFF
DNA: TGTGCCCCCGGACTAGCGGGAGGGCGCACCGGGGAGCTGTTTTTT

V: TRBV9
D: NA
size: few
J: TRBJ2-2
CDR3: CASSPEGGPGELFF
DNA: TGTGCCAGCAGTCCCGAAGGGGGTCCCGGGGAGCTGTTTTTT

V: TRBV20-1
D: NA
size: NA
J: TRBJ2-5
CDR3: CSARDRQFGETQYF
DNA: TGCAGTGCTAGAGATCGGCAGTTTGGAGAGACCCAGTACTTC

V: TRBV5-1
D: NA
size: many
J: TRBJ1-1
CDR3: CASSGWNTEAFF
DNA: TGCGCCAGCAGCGGCTGGAACACTGAAGCTTTCTTT

V: TRBV2
D: TRBD1
size: NA
J: TRBJ1-5
CDR3: CASSDRGGTDRRSQPQHF
DNA: TGTGCCAGCAGCGACAGGGGGGGGACCGACCGGCGCTCTCAGCCCCAGCATTTT

V: TRBV5-1
D: NA
size: NA
J: TRBJ1-2
CDR3: CVSSLGQPGDYGYTF
DNA: TGCGTCAGCAGCTTGGGCCAGCCGGGGGACTATGGCTACACCTTC

V: TRBV5-8
D: NA
size: many
J: TRBJ1-2
CDR3: CASLLQGGSDGYTF
DNA: TGTGCCAGCCTCCTTCAAGGGGGATCGGATGGCTACACCTTC

V: TRBV9
D: TRBD1
size: few
J: TRBJ2-7
CDR3: CASSLSPQGAYEQYF
DNA: TGTGCCAGCAGCCTTTCTCCGCAGGGGGCTTACGAGCAGTACTTC

V: TRBV19
D: NA
size: many
J: TRBJ1-2
CDR3: CASSERQELYGYTF
DNA: TGTGCCAGTAGTGAGAGACAGGAGTTGTATGGCTACACCTTC

V: TRBV2
D: NA
size: many
J: TRBJ2-7
CDR3: CASSERTYEQYF
DNA: TGTGCCAGCAGTGAGCGAACCTACGAGCAGTACTTC

V: TRBV9
D: NA
size: many
J: TRBJ1-1
CDR3: CASTSDSPPSGEAFF
DNA: TGTGCCAGCACCTCAGACAGCCCCCCGTCGGGAGAAGCTTTCTTT

V: TRBV6-2/TRBV6-3
D: TRBD1
size: NA
J: TRBJ1-3
CDR3: CASTRWDSSGNTIYF
DNA: TGTGCCAGCACAAGATGGGACAGCTCTGGAAACACCATATATTTT

V: TRBV5-6
D: NA
size: few
J: TRBJ2-7
CDR3: CASSLVGVRSYEQYF
DNA: TGTGCCAGCAGCTTGGTTGGGGTTCGGTCCTACGAGCAGTACTTC

V: TRBV29-1
D: TRBD1
size: NA
J: TRBJ1-2
CDR3: CSYLDRDGYTF
DNA: TGCAGTTACCTCGACAGGGACGGCTACACCTTC

V: TRBV15
D: NA
size: many
J: TRBJ1-4
CDR3: CATSRDSKPNEKLFF
DNA: TGTGCCACCAGCAGAGATTCCAAGCCGAATGAAAAACTGTTTTTT

V: TRBV7-9
D: NA
size: NA
J: TRBJ1-2
CDR3: CASSLWGTTNYGYTF
DNA: TGTGCCAGCAGCTTGTGGGGGACAACTAACTATGGCTACACCTTC

V: TRBV10-3
D: NA
size: once
J: TRBJ1-4
CDR3: CAIWAGEKLFF
DNA: TGCGCCATATGGGCAGGGGAAAAACTGTTTTTT

V: TRBV19
D: TRBD1
size: NA
J: TRBJ2-5
CDR3: CASSTDRADQPQYF
DNA: TGTGCCAGTAGTACGGACAGGGCGGATCAGCCCCAGTACTTC